One and the same sample provided the 18 T cell receptor beta chains below, sequenced in a study of regulatory T cells in long-lasting Graves disease. Time point here: newly diagnosed GD, antithyroid drugs for less than 3 months. TCR sequences were obtained from RNA taken from PBMCs. With iRepertoire HTBI primers and Arm-PCR of CDR3 regions, TCR beta libraries were built. TCRdb independently ran MiXCR on the multiplex PCR reads; one entry per CDR3 protein. The data contain roughly 380,000 distinct CDR3 sequences, about 14% of them singletons. The source material was peripheral blood mononuclear cells (PBMCs), sampled at new diagnosis, from a patient treated with antithyroid drugs. The receptors originated from a female donor with Graves disease.

Worth noting for this clonotype: This may come from a read error, since a much larger clone is one base off. The chain recombines TRBV7-2 with TRBJ1-2, with D possibly being TRBD1 (6 bases). The germline V gene encodes CDR1 SGHTA and CDR2 FQGNSA. The CDR3 consists of 18 residues. The CDR3: CASSVLTGSGTPNYVYTF. The CDR3 nucleotides read TGTGCCAGCAGCGTCCTAACGGGGTCCGGGACACCCAACTATGTCTACACCTTC.

The V gene is TRBV12-3 or TRBV12-4, the J gene TRBJ2-2, with 10 positions matching TRBD2. After removal of 4 bases from V and 7 bases from J, the junction contained 6 bases not matched to a gene. The CDR3 is 15 residues long. CDR3 protein: CASSSTSGLVGELFF. The CDR3 nucleotides read TGTGCCAGCAGTTCGACTAGCGGGCTTGTCGGGGAGCTGTTTTTT.

Ten or more counts support this clonotype. The chain employs TRBV27 and TRBJ2-7; 9 bases align to TRBD1. Looked up from germline, CDR1 is MNHEY and CDR2 is SMNVEV (reference sequence). The V gene end was trimmed by 2 bases and the J gene end by 3 bases; junction bases not matched to a gene: 5. The CDR3 has 15 residues. This CDR3 reads CASSLITGGDYEQYF. The CDR3 bases are TGTGCCAGCAGTTTAATTACAGGGGGCGACTACGAGCAGTACTTC.

This clonotype was seen at least ten times. The chain combines TRBV12-3 or TRBV12-4 with TRBJ2-3, with D uncertain. Trimming took off 2 bases at V and 2 bases at J, with 5 bases between the two ends. The CDR3 covers 13 residues. The chain's CDR3 is CASSLSHTDTQYF. In nucleotides, the CDR3 is TGTGCCAGCAGTTTAAGCCACACAGATACGCAGTATTTT.

The rearrangement joins TRBV4-1 to TRBJ2-2, with D possibly matching TRBD2 (7 bases). From germline, CDR1 is MGHRA and CDR2 YSYEKL. CDR3 size: 19 residues. The ends were cut back, 2 bases at V and 6 bases at J, with 25 bases in the middle. CDR3 loop: CASSQLWVKGGMVPGELFF. The CDR3, as DNA: TGCGCCAGCAGCCAACTTTGGGTCAAGGGGGGGATGGTCCCCGGGGAGCTGTTTTTT.

This clonotype showed up just a few times. J is TRBJ1-2 and V is TRBV7-3; D unclear. The CDR3 length is 13 residues. Germline CDR1 and CDR2: SGHTA and FQGTGA. V was shortened by 2 bases and J by 7 bases, with 11 bases between the two germline ends. The CDR3 loop is CASSLDGGGGYTF. The CDR3 region has the DNA TGTGCCAGCAGCTTAGACGGAGGCGGTGGCTACACCTTC. The entire variable domain, with the rest obtained from reference TRBV7-3 and TRBJ1-2, is as follows: GAGVSQTPSNKVTEKGKYVELRCDPISGHTALYWYRQSLGQGPEFLIYFQGTGAADDSGLPNDRFFAVRPEGSVSTLKIQRTERGDSAVYLCASSLDGGGGYTFGSGTRLTVV.

As for this clonotype: Since a much larger clone is just one base distant, this may be a read error. The chain links TRBV4-1 to TRBJ1-3; 7 bases are a match to TRBD1. The CDR3 is made up of 17 amino acids. CDR1 is MGHRA, CDR2 YSYEKL, per germline. In DNA, the CDR3 is TGCGCCAGCAGCCGCCAGGGGACAGCGAGCTCTGGAAACGCCATATATTTT. As protein: CASSRQGTASSGNAIYF.

This clonotype was seen repeatedly, ten times or more. The J gene is TRBJ2-5, the V gene TRBV27; TRBD2 aligns across 15 bases. From germline, CDR1 is MNHEY and CDR2 SMNVEV (reference sequence). The CDR3 is 15 amino acids. J was trimmed by 5 bases and V by 5 bases; bases with no gene match: 3. The CDR3 DNA reads as TGTGCCAGCAGTCCTGGGACTAGCGGGAGGGAGACCCAGTACTTC. Translating it yields CASSPGTSGRETQYF.

This clonotype occurred many times. The V gene is TRBV7-9, the J gene TRBJ2-2, with TRBD1 matching over 11 bases. CDR3 length: 20 residues. Germline-derived CDR1 and CDR2 are SEHNR and FQNEAQ (reference sequence). Germline trimming cut 5 bases from V and 0 bases from J; bases unmatched to any gene: 14. The CDR3 sequence: CASSKQPPGQGVANTGELFF. DNA of the CDR3: TGTGCCAGCAGCAAACAGCCCCCGGGACAGGGGGTCGCGAACACCGGGGAGCTGTTTTTT.

This clonotype was detected ten times or more. This chain uses TRBV24-1 with TRBJ2-7; D is unclear. Trimming left V 3 bases short and J 4 bases short, with 9 bases between. The germline CDR1 and CDR2 sequences are KGHDR and SFDVKD. CDR3 length: 13 residues. Here the CDR3 DNA reads TGTGCCACCAGTGATGAACGGAATTACGAGCAGTACTTC. Translation: CATSDERNYEQYF.

This clonotype was detected many times. The V gene is TRBV20-1, the J gene TRBJ2-3; 13 bases are a match to TRBD2. The J segment lost 5 bases and the V segment lost 0 bases, leaving 2 bases of the junction unmatched. The CDR3 loop spans 15 amino acids. Germline CDR1 DFQATT, CDR2 SNEGSKA (reference sequence). This chain's CDR3 is CSARDWTSGGDTQYF. The DNA of the CDR3 is TGCAGTGCTAGAGATTGGACTAGCGGGGGAGATACGCAGTATTTT.

The chain recombines TRBV4-1 with TRBJ2-2; no clear D gene. CDR1 MGHRA and CDR2 YSYEKL come from the germline V gene. V lost 1 base, J lost 5 bases, and 5 bases lay in between. The CDR3 sequence is 13 residues long. The DNA of the CDR3 is TGCGCCAGCAGCCAAGTCAGGACCGGGGAGCTGTTTTTT. It specifies CASSQVRTGELFF.

The rearrangement joins TRBV29-1 to TRBJ2-7, with 9 bases fitting TRBD1. Trimming at V came to 5 bases and at J to 3 bases, leaving 5 bases not matched to a gene. The length of the CDR3 is 13 residues. Germline CDR1 reads SQVTM; CDR2 reads ANQGSEA. CDR3 sequence: CSVFGQGLYEQYF. The DNA of the CDR3 is TGCAGCGTTTTCGGACAGGGGCTCTACGAGCAGTACTTC.

This clonotype showed up many times. The chain is built from TRBV5-1 and TRBJ1-1, with 8 bases lining up with TRBD1. The CDR3 covers 14 residues. CDR1 and CDR2 from the germline V gene are SGHRS and YFSETQ. V shed 6 bases and J 0 bases; nucleotides not matched to a gene: 4. The CDR3 coding sequence is TGCGCCAGCACAGGGGGCCCGATGAACACTGAAGCTTTCTTT. Translation: CASTGGPMNTEAFF.

This clonotype has just one count. The V and J genes are TRBV2 and TRBJ2-2; 10 positions match TRBD1. Trimming cost V 4 bases and J 4 bases; bases outside gene matches: 12. The CDR3 covers 18 residues. Per the germline V gene, CDR1 is SNHLY and CDR2 is FYNNEI. The CDR3, as DNA: TGTGCCAGCAGTGGCGAGACAGGGGGCATTTTTGTCACCGGGGAGCTGTTTTTT. Translating gives CASSGETGGIFVTGELFF. The complete variable domain, with remaining parts taken from reference TRBV2 and TRBJ2-2, reads EPEVTQTPSHQVTQMGQEVILRCVPISNHLYFYWYRQILGQKVEFLVSFYNNEISEKSEIFDDQFSVERPDGSNFTLKIRSTKLEDSAMYFCASSGETGGIFVTGELFFGEGSRLTVL.

At least ten counts were recorded for this clonotype. This rearrangement joins TRBV20-1 to TRBJ2-5, with D perhaps matching TRBD1 (5 bases). Germline V lookup: CDR1 DFQATT, CDR2 SNEGSKA (reference sequence). This CDR3 has 15 residues. Trimming removed 3 bases at V and 4 bases at J, with 18 bases between. CDR3 bases: TGCAGTGCTAGGGACCCCCAGGGTCCCGGAGAGACCCAGTACTTC. It encodes CSARDPQGPGETQYF.

This clonotype occurred many times. Here the CDR3 DNA reads TGTGCCAGCAGTTACGAGGGGACAGAGGGGATTGATGAAAAACTGTTTTTT. Translated: CASSYEGTEGIDEKLFF. V gene TRBV6-5 combines with J gene TRBJ1-4; 7 nucleotides line up with TRBD1. Germline CDR1 reads MNHEY; CDR2 reads SVGAGI. Unmatched junction bases numbered 12, after V lost 2 bases and J lost 6 bases. The CDR3 is made up of 17 amino acids.

In this sample, this clonotype turned up many times. The chain couples TRBV20-1 to TRBJ1-1; a weak D match, TRBD1 (6 bases). Germline V lookup: CDR1 DFQATT, CDR2 SNEGSKA (reference sequence). The CDR3 covers 14 residues. Trimming shortened V by 0 bases and J by 1 base, and 9 bases separated the two germline ends. The CDR3 is CSARDGGGNTEAFF. The CDR3 DNA sequence: TGCAGTGCTAGAGACGGAGGGGGGAACACTGAAGCTTTCTTT.